This record covers a single TCR beta chain. The data are from a study of blood T cell repertoires in COVID-19. CDR1 and CDR2 from the germline V gene are MNHNY and SVGAGI (reference sequence). Trimming cost V 5 bases and J 3 bases, with 14 bases left between them. The CDR3 covers 15 residues. Authors' processing steps: Counts of nucleated cells, estimated from reference gene primer amplification, were obtained. TCRdb's copy holds only in-frame clones and misses some; the assay was immunoSEQ multiplex PCR. The DNA was the basis for D and trimming; V, J and clone size are from that table. The sample contains hundreds of thousands of clones, 80% to 90% of which appear only once.

The chain is built from TRBV6-6 and TRBJ2-1, with D possibly matching TRBD2 (5 bases). The receptor's source is a man younger than 35 who had recovered from COVID-19. Sequencing was performed on PBMCs or T cells enriched from blood (not recorded which). As DNA, the CDR3 is TGTGCCAGCAGTCCCCGTGAGGGATTCTACAATGAGCAGTTCTTC. It translates to CASSPREGFYNEQFF.